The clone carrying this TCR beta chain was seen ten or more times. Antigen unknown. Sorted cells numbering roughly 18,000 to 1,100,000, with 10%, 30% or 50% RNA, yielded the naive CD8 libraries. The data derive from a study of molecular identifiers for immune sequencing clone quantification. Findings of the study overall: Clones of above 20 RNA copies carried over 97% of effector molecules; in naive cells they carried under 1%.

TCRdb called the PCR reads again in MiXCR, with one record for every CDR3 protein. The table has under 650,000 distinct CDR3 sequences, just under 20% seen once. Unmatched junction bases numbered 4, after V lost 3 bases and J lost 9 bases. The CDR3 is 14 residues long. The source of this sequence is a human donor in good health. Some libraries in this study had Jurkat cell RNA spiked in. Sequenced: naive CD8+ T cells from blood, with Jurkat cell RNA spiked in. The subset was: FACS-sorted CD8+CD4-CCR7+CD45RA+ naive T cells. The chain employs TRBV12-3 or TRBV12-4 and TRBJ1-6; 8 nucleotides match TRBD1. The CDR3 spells CASSFDRGGSPLHF. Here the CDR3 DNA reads TGTGCCAGCAGTTTTGACAGGGGAGGTTCACCCCTCCACTTT.